Following are 15 T cell receptor beta chains from one sample sequenced in a study of T cell changes during pregnancy in multiple sclerosis. TCRdb's table, derived via immunoSEQ multiplex PCR, lists solely in-frame clones and lacks some. The repertoire holds 35,000 to 45,000 clones, about 85% seen once, with approximately 1% in the top ten. Sequenced here: CD4+ T cells from peripheral blood mononuclear cells, sampled after pregnancy. The receptors originated from a female donor with multiple sclerosis, enrolled in a pregnancy study.

The chain combines TRBV5-1 with TRBJ1-6; D gene uncertain. The CDR3 sequence is 15 residues long. Germline assignment: CDR1 SGHRS and CDR2 YFSETQ. Trimming pared 0 bases from V and 8 bases from J, leaving 12 bases between. Written as DNA, the CDR3 is TGCGCCAGCAGCTTGGCCACGTTTACTGATTCACCCCTCCACTTT. Its translation is CASSLATFTDSPLHF.

Comment on this clone: Other DNA sequences in this specimen translate into the identical CDR3. The chain is built from TRBV7-9 and TRBJ2-1, with D perhaps matching TRBD1 (5 bases). The germline CDR1 and CDR2 sequences are SEHNR and FQNEAQ (reference sequence). V was cut by 0 bases and J by 2 bases, with 11 bases left in between. The length of the CDR3 is 16 residues. The CDR3 reads CASSLALAGTYNEQFF. As DNA, the CDR3 is TGTGCCAGCAGCTTAGCGTTAGCAGGGACCTACAATGAGCAGTTCTTC.

This clone showed up many times. This chain links TRBV2 with TRBJ2-1, with 7 bases fitting TRBD1. Germline CDR1 reads SNHLY; CDR2 reads FYNNEI. Losses at the gene ends were 3 bases for V and 4 bases for J; bases not matched to a gene: 3. The CDR3 extends over 14 amino acids. CDR3 sequence: CASSEDRRYNEQFF. The CDR3, as DNA: TGTGCCAGCAGTGAGGACAGGCGGTACAATGAGCAGTTCTTC.

The chain has TRBV2 and TRBJ2-2, with D perhaps TRBD2 (6 bases). The CDR3 extends over 13 amino acids. The V and J ends lost 7 bases and 1 base respectively, with 7 bases between them. The germline CDR1 and CDR2 sequences are SNHLY and FYNNEI. The CDR3 DNA is TGTGCCAGCAAGGAGGGGAACACCGGGGAGCTGTTTTTT. Amino acids: CASKEGNTGELFF. The complete variable domain, with remaining parts taken from reference TRBV2 and TRBJ2-2, reads EPEVTQTPSHQVTQMGQEVILRCVPISNHLYFYWYRQILGQKVEFLVSFYNNEISEKSEIFDDQFSVERPDGSNFTLKIRSTKLEDSAMYFCASKEGNTGELFFGEGSRLTVL.

This clone is labeled as medium-sized. This chain links TRBV29-1 with TRBJ2-3; 10 bases fit TRBD2. The CDR3 extends over 14 amino acids. V trimming: 6 bases; J trimming: 2 bases; junction bases outside the gene matches: 5. CDR1 and CDR2 from the germline V gene are SQVTM and ANQGSEA. The CDR3 nucleotides read TGCAGCGTACCCAGCGGGGGGGCCACAGATACGCAGTATTTT. It translates to CSVPSGGATDTQYF.

V and J are TRBV7-2 and TRBJ1-5, with no clear D. This CDR3 contains 15 residues. V lost 3 bases and J 1 base, leaving 10 bases between the germline ends. Germline values: CDR1 SGHTA, CDR2 FQGNSA. CDR3 DNA sequence: TGTGCCAGCAGCTTCCAAGGGAGCAGCAATCAGCCCCAGCATTTT. It yields the protein CASSFQGSSNQPQHF.

This chain joins TRBV18 and TRBJ2-3, with D possibly TRBD1 on 7 matching bases. Germline loops: CDR1 KGHSH, CDR2 LQKENI. The CDR3 contains 17 residues. V lost 4 bases, J lost 6 bases, and 23 bases lay in between. As DNA, the CDR3 is TGTGCCAGCTCACGGACCGGACAGGTTCCCGCGGGGGATACGCAGTATTTT. Its translation: CASSRTGQVPAGDTQYF.

As DNA, the CDR3 is TGTGCCAGCAGCAGAGGACAGGGGCCCGGACAGGATAATGAAAAACTGTTTTTT. Translation gives CASSRGQGPGQDNEKLFF. This chain connects TRBV5-4 to TRBJ1-4, with 9 bases lining up with TRBD1. Germline lookup yields CDR1 SGHNT and CDR2 YYREEE (reference sequence). The CDR3 has 18 amino acids. J lost 4 bases, V lost 4 bases, and 14 bases had no gene match.

The chain employs TRBV6-6 and TRBJ1-1; perhaps TRBD1 as D (6 bases). CDR1 and CDR2 from the germline V gene are MNHNY and SVGAGI (reference sequence). This CDR3 is built from 15 residues. The V end was cut by 0 bases, the J end by 7 bases, with 15 bases between. CDR3 protein: CASSYSTGPRGEAFF. CDR3 nucleotides: TGTGCCAGCAGTTACTCGACAGGTCCTAGGGGTGAAGCTTTCTTT.

CDR3 in amino acids: CASSKASTGLSTDTQYF. CDR3 DNA: TGTGCCAGCAGCAAAGCTTCGACGGGACTTAGCACAGATACGCAGTATTTT. This chain joins TRBV11-3 and TRBJ2-3, with D maybe TRBD2 (6 bases). This CDR3 spans 17 amino acids. CDR1 is SGHNT and CDR2 is YENEEA in the germline V gene. Between the trimmed V and J ends, which lost 5 bases and 0 bases, there was a span of 18 bases.

The chain recombines TRBV6-5 with TRBJ1-2; the D gene is possibly TRBD1 (6 bases). The V end was cut by 5 bases, the J end by 8 bases, with 12 bases between. The CDR3 contains 12 residues. Germline V gene lookup returns CDR1 MNHEY and CDR2 SVGAGI. CDR3 sequence: CASSEGVEGYTF. CDR3 DNA sequence: TGTGCCAGCAGTGAGGGGGTAGAAGGCTACACCTTC.

The chain couples TRBV28 to TRBJ2-6; 8 nucleotides match TRBD1. The CDR3 loop spans 15 amino acids. With V trimmed by 6 bases and J by 3 bases, 4 bases remained unmatched. CDR1 and CDR2 (germline): MDHEN, SYDVKM. In nucleotides, the CDR3 is TGTGCCAGCAGCCCACAGGGGGATGGGGCCAACGTCCTGACTTTC. Protein: CASSPQGDGANVLTF.

As concerns this clone: A read error may produce the germline difference seen at one junction end. The chain links TRBV4-3 to TRBJ2-7; 10 bases line up with TRBD2. The CDR3 contains 15 residues. Germline CDR1 LGHNA, CDR2 YSLEER. The CDR3 bases are TGCGCCAGCAGCCAAGATATGGCTAGCGGGGGCCCCCTTGCCTTC. It is translated as CASSQDMASGGPLAF.

This chain uses TRBV7-2 with TRBJ2-3; 7 bases are a match to TRBD2. Germline V gene data show CDR1 as SGHTA and CDR2 as FQGNSA. Unmatched junction bases numbered 7, after V lost 1 base and J lost 3 bases. This CDR3 is 16 amino acids long. The CDR3 loop is CASSLEWGAGTDTQYF. The CDR3 DNA sequence: TGTGCCAGCAGCTTAGAATGGGGAGCGGGGACAGATACGCAGTATTTT.

The gene calls are TRBV6-5 and TRBJ1-4; TRBD1 aligns across 10 bases. V dropped 6 bases and J dropped 11; count of bases not matched to a gene: 3. The length of the CDR3 is 12 residues. Germline V CDR1 and CDR2: MNHEY, SVGAGI. The CDR3 nucleotides are TGTGCCAGCAGGGGACAGGGGCGTAAACTGTTTTTT. It yields the protein CASRGQGRKLFF.